One and the same sample provided the 5 T cell receptor beta chains below, sequenced in a study of shared clonotypes between healthy human individuals. The data were produced by immunoSEQ multiplex PCR, yet TCRdb's version contains in-frame clones alone and is incomplete. The sample lists roughly 2 million clones, roughly 94% occurring once. Sequencing was carried out using naive CD4+ T cells sorted from blood. The subset here: CD45RA+ positively selected. These receptors were taken from a man aged 18 to 35 in good health.

V gene TRBV11-2 combines with J gene TRBJ2-2, with 10 bases aligning to TRBD2. The V segment lost 4 bases and the J segment 7 bases; nucleotides outside the gene matches: 6. The germline V gene has CDR1 SGHAT and CDR2 FQNNGV. The length of the CDR3 is 15 residues. CDR3 nucleotide sequence: TGTGCCAGCAGCTCCGTAGCGGGGGGATTCGGGGAGCTGTTTTTT. The encoded protein is CASSSVAGGFGELFF.

The gene calls are TRBV27 and TRBJ2-1; TRBD2 aligns across 8 bases. J was trimmed by 5 bases and V by 8 bases; bases with no gene match: 11. CDR3 length equals 15 residues. CDR1 MNHEY and CDR2 SMNVEV come from the germline V gene (reference sequence). DNA of the CDR3: TGTGCCAGCCGCTCCCACGGGGGGGAAAACAATGAGCAGTTCTTC. The encoded protein is CASRSHGGENNEQFF.

V is TRBV18 and J is TRBJ2-5; 8 bases map to TRBD1. The J segment lost 11 bases and the V segment lost 2 bases, leaving 10 bases of the junction unmatched. Germline CDR1 is KGHSH and CDR2 is LQKENI. The CDR3 is 14 residues long. The CDR3 bases are TGTGCCAGCTCACCAGGGACAGGCCTACGGGAGCAGTACTTC. Translation gives CASSPGTGLREQYF.

The chain couples TRBV6-1 to TRBJ1-1, with 8 bases lining up with TRBD1. Trimming took 4 bases from V and 7 from J; bases not matched to a gene: 11. The germline V gene has CDR1 MNHNS and CDR2 SASEGT. This CDR3 contains 15 residues. As DNA, the CDR3 is TGTGCCAGCAGTGGACAGGGGCAAACCTCTGGTGAAGCTTTCTTT. Its translation is CASSGQGQTSGEAFF.

The chain joins TRBV7-9 to TRBJ2-3; no clear D gene. This CDR3 has 13 amino acids. V was shortened by 6 bases and J by 6 bases, with 13 bases between the two germline ends. Germline V CDR1 and CDR2: SEHNR, FQNEAQ (reference sequence). The CDR3 coding sequence is TGTGCCAGCAGAGGCACTCCCTCCGATACGCAGTATTTT. This encodes CASRGTPSDTQYF. Based on the CDR3 plus reference TRBV7-9 and TRBJ2-3, the full variable domain is DTGVSQNPRHKITKRGQNVTFRCDPISEHNRLYWYRQTLGQGPEFLTYFQNEAQLEKSRLLSDRFSAERPKGSFSTLEIQRTEQGDSAMYLCASRGTPSDTQYFGPGTRLTVL.